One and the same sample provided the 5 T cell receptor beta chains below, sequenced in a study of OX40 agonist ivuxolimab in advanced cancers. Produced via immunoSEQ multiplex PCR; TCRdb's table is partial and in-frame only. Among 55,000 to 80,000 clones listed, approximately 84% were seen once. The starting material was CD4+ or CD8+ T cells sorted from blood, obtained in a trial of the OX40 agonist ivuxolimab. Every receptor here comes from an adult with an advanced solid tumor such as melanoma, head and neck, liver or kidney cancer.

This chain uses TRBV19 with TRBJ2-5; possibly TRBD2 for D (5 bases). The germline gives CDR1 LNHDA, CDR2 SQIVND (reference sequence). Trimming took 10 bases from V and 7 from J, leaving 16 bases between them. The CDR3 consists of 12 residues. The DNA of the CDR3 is TGTGCCACTGGGTACGGGGTAGGGACCCAGTACTTC. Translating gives CATGYGVGTQYF.

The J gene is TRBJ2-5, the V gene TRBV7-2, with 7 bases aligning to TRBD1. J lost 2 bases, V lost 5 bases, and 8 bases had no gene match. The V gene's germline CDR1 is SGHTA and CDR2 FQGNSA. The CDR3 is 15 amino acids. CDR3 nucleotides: TGTGCCAGCAGCCAACAGGGGACAGTACAAGAGACCCAGTACTTC. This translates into CASSQQGTVQETQYF.

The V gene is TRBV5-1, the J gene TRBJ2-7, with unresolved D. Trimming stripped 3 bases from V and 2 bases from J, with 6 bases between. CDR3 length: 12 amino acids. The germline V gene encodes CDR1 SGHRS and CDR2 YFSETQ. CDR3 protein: CASSSLTYEQYF. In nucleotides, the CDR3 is TGCGCCAGCAGCTCTTTAACCTACGAGCAGTACTTC.

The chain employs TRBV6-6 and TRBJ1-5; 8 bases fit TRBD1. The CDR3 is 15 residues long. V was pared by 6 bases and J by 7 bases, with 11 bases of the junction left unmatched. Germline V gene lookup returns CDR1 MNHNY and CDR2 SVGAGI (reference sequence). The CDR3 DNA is TGTGCCAGCAGCAAGGACAGGGAAAGGAGGCAGCCCCAGCATTTT. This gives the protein CASSKDRERRQPQHF.

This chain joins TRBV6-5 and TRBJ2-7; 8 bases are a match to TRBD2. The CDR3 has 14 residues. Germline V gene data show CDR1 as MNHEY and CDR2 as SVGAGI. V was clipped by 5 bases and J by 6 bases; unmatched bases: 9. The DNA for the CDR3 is TGTGCCAGCAGTCCAGCCGGGAGGGGGGCCGAGCAGTACTTC. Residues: CASSPAGRGAEQYF.